These 21 T cell receptor beta chains were all obtained from the same sample, sequenced in a study of cytomegalovirus exposure and HLA in healthy donors (dated by TCRdb to the late 2010s). Libraries were prepared through the immunoSEQ multiplex PCR assay. A mixture of 60 forward primers for TCR Vbeta segments and 13 reverse primers for TCR Jbeta segments was used in the multiplex PCR. Held by TCRdb, this immuneACCESS table contains in-frame sequences only and omits some clones. Under half of the omission traces to an unresolved V gene where checked; the cause of the rest is unknown. Across this sample there are 90,000 to 150,000 clones, with 80% seen only once. The ten largest clones take up approximately 0.22% of the sample. Sequenced material: PBMCs. The receptors shown here come from a man aged 50 or older in good health and CMV-seronegative.

This chain links TRBV6-5 with TRBJ1-1; 8 bases match TRBD1. The CDR3 sequence is 13 residues long. V was pared by 6 bases and J by 4 bases, with 4 bases of the junction left unmatched. Germline V gene sequence: CDR1 MNHEY, CDR2 SVGAGI. The CDR3 DNA follows: TGTGCCAGCAGGGACAGGGCGTTCACTGAAGCTTTCTTT. It translates to CASRDRAFTEAFF.

This clone was counted between two and nine times. The rearrangement uses TRBV4-3 and TRBJ1-1; D is undetermined. The CDR3 consists of 14 residues. Looked up from germline, CDR1 is LGHNA and CDR2 is YSLEER. V was pared by 0 bases and J by 6 bases, with 11 bases between. DNA of the CDR3: TGCGCCAGCAGCCAAGATCTTTGGGAGCCTGAAGCTTTCTTT. Translating it yields CASSQDLWEPEAFF.

V usage is TRBV7-3 and J usage is TRBJ2-7, with 10 bases matching TRBD2. CDR1 SGHTA and CDR2 FQGTGA come from the germline V gene. This CDR3 contains 14 residues. With V trimmed by 2 bases and J by 7 bases, 5 bases remained unmatched. Here the CDR3 DNA reads TGTGCCAGCAGCTTAGCTAGCGGGAGTTATGAGCAGTACTTC. Protein sequence: CASSLASGSYEQYF.

V and J are TRBV9 and TRBJ2-2; 9 positions agree with TRBD2. Per germline, CDR1 SGDLS and CDR2 YYNGEE. This CDR3 has 17 residues. After removal of 0 bases from V and 5 bases from J, the junction contained 8 bases not matched to a gene. The CDR3 DNA follows: TGTGCCAGCAGCGTAGCTGGCGGGAGGGTAGGGACCGGGGAGCTGTTTTTT. It specifies CASSVAGGRVGTGELFF.

This clone was detected a few times. The chain links TRBV28 to TRBJ1-5, with D possibly being TRBD1 (6 bases). This CDR3 has 13 amino acids. Trimming shortened V by 8 bases and J by 0 bases, and 8 bases separated the two germline ends. CDR1 is MDHEN, CDR2 SYDVKM, per germline. CDR3 nucleotides: TGTGCCAGCGGACAGTATAGCAATCAGCCCCAGCATTTT. Translating gives CASGQYSNQPQHF.

Regarding this clone: Other DNA sequences in this specimen translate into the identical CDR3. V usage is TRBV7-6 and J usage is TRBJ2-3; D ambiguous. Trimming took 4 bases from V and 2 from J, leaving 7 bases between them. The CDR3 has 13 amino acids. Germline assignment: CDR1 SGHVS and CDR2 FNYEAQ. The CDR3 loop is CASSSKLTDTQYF. CDR3 coding DNA: TGTGCCAGCAGCTCAAAACTCACAGATACGCAGTATTTT.

The J gene is TRBJ1-2, the V gene TRBV28, with a possible D match to TRBD1 (6 bases). Trimming cost V 6 bases and J 4 bases, with 15 bases left between them. This CDR3 contains 14 residues. Per germline, CDR1 MDHEN and CDR2 SYDVKM. CDR3 coding DNA: TGTGCCAGCAGCCATGGACCAGGGGTCTATGGCTACACCTTC. Its protein product is CASSHGPGVYGYTF.

The V and J genes are TRBV7-2 and TRBJ2-5; 8 bases map to TRBD2. This CDR3 contains 16 residues. Germline V gene data show CDR1 as SGHTA and CDR2 as FQGNSA. Losses at the gene ends were 2 bases for V and 4 bases for J; bases not matched to a gene: 9. The CDR3 loop is CASSLIRGGPGETQYF. DNA of the CDR3: TGTGCCAGCAGCTTAATACGGGGGGGACCTGGAGAGACCCAGTACTTC.

This chain joins TRBV28 and TRBJ2-7; 8 nucleotides align to TRBD2. The V gene's germline CDR1 is MDHEN and CDR2 SYDVKM. This CDR3 region has 15 residues. V gave up 5 bases and J gave up 3 bases; unmatched junction bases: 9. CDR3 in amino acids: CASSGPGLGFYEQYF. CDR3 coding DNA: TGTGCCAGCAGTGGACCGGGACTAGGTTTCTACGAGCAGTACTTC.

For the CDR3, the DNA is TGTGCCAGCAGCTTAGCTACGGGGAGAAGCAATCAGCCCCAGCATTTT. Translated, it gives CASSLATGRSNQPQHF. The chain combines TRBV7-2 with TRBJ1-5; D uncertain. V shed 0 bases and J shed 1 base, with 10 bases lying between them. Germline V CDR1 and CDR2: SGHTA, FQGNSA. This CDR3 is built from 16 residues.

The chain recombines TRBV29-1 with TRBJ2-2, with a possible D match to TRBD1 (6 bases). Per germline, CDR1 SQVTM and CDR2 ANQGSEA. Trimming stripped 4 bases from V and 4 bases from J, with 19 bases between. The CDR3 has 16 amino acids. The CDR3 nucleotides are TGCAGCGTTGTTCCTAGGGGGATAGGTTTCACCGGGGAGCTGTTTTTT. Its translation: CSVVPRGIGFTGELFF.

This sequence joins TRBV5-4 and TRBJ1-3, with D possibly being TRBD1 (6 bases). Deletions cut 0 bases from V and 7 bases from J, with 11 bases between. This CDR3 is 14 amino acids long. The germline V gene encodes CDR1 SGHNT and CDR2 YYREEE (reference sequence). Written as DNA, the CDR3 is TGTGCCAGCAGCTTGGACCTTCAGGGGAACACCATATATTTT. The encoded protein is CASSLDLQGNTIYF.

This clone has just one count. The germline gene is not matched at one end of the junction; a read error may be the cause. J is TRBJ2-1 and V is TRBV7-9, with D perhaps TRBD2 (6 bases). Germline V gene sequence: CDR1 SEHNR, CDR2 FQNEAQ (reference sequence). The CDR3 covers 12 residues. CDR3 protein: CSSSPHGGEQFF. The CDR3 DNA sequence: TGTTCCAGCAGCCCACACGGGGGTGAGCAGTTCTTC. The whole variable domain, remainder taken from reference TRBV7-9 and TRBJ2-1, is DTGVSQNPRHKITKRGQNVTFRCDPISEHNRLYWYRQTLGQGPEFLTYFQNEAQLEKSRLLSDRFSAERPKGSFSTLEIQRTEQGDSAMYLCSSSPHGGEQFFGPGTRLTVL.

The chain employs TRBV7-6 and TRBJ1-4, with D perhaps matching TRBD1 (5 bases). CDR1 SGHVS and CDR2 FNYEAQ come from the germline V gene. V was shortened by 6 bases and J by 1 base, with 9 bases between the two germline ends. This CDR3 spans 14 amino acids. CDR3 nucleotides: TGTGCCAGCAGGTTGCAGGGAACTAATGAAAAACTGTTTTTT. This translates into CASRLQGTNEKLFF. Based on the CDR3 plus reference TRBV7-6 and TRBJ1-4, the full variable domain is GAGVSQSPRYKVTKRGQDVALRCDPISGHVSLYWYRQALGQGPEFLTYFNYEAQQDKSGLPNDRFSAERPEGSISTLTIQRTEQRDSAMYRCASRLQGTNEKLFFGSGTQLSVL.

J is TRBJ2-1 and V is TRBV28, with D maybe TRBD1 (5 bases). CDR1 MDHEN and CDR2 SYDVKM come from the germline V gene. This CDR3 spans 16 amino acids. Between the trimmed V and J ends, which lost 3 bases and 8 bases, there was a span of 20 bases. CDR3 DNA sequence: TGTGCCAGCAGTTTCACAGGTTACCCCCAAGGATATGAGCAGTTCTTC. Protein product: CASSFTGYPQGYEQFF.

The DNA of the CDR3 is TGTGCCAGCAGTGATAGTGGGACAGGGGAATACGAGCAGTACTTC. Protein product: CASSDSGTGEYEQYF. V usage is TRBV6-1 and J usage is TRBJ2-7; 10 bases are shared with TRBD1. V trimming: 3 bases; J trimming: 4 bases; junction bases outside the gene matches: 6. Germline CDR1 and CDR2: MNHNS and SASEGT. This CDR3 is 15 amino acids long.

This sequence joins TRBV6-1 and TRBJ1-2; 8 bases line up with TRBD1. The CDR3 is 16 residues long. V lost 4 bases, J lost 3 bases, and 10 bases stayed unmatched. Per germline, CDR1 MNHNS and CDR2 SASEGT. The CDR3: CASSGRTGLRDYGYTF. The DNA for the CDR3 is TGTGCCAGCAGTGGCCGGACAGGGCTAAGGGACTATGGCTACACCTTC.

The chain recombines TRBV5-1 with TRBJ1-4; 10 bases map to TRBD1. Germline CDR1 is SGHRS and CDR2 is YFSETQ. The V gene end was trimmed by 4 bases and the J gene end by 7 bases; junction bases not matched to a gene: 7. This CDR3 contains 15 residues. The DNA for the CDR3 is TGCGCCAGCAGCCTCCGGACAGGGGGGTCTGAAAAACTGTTTTTT. Its translation: CASSLRTGGSEKLFF. Complete variable domain (other parts from reference TRBV5-1 and TRBJ1-4): KAGVTQTPRYLIKTRGQQVTLSCSPISGHRSVSWYQQTPGQGLQFLFEYFSETQRNKGNFPGRFSGRQFSNSRSEMNVSTLELGDSALYLCASSLRTGGSEKLFFGSGTQLSVL.

The chain joins TRBV6-1 to TRBJ2-3, with D maybe TRBD1 (5 bases). The CDR3 extends over 15 amino acids. Germline loops: CDR1 MNHNS, CDR2 SASEGT. The V end was cut by 6 bases, the J end by 0 bases, with 13 bases between. The CDR3 sequence: CASSRDSLSTDTQYF. The CDR3 DNA is TGTGCCAGCAGCAGAGACAGTTTAAGCACAGATACGCAGTATTTT.

This chain links TRBV27 with TRBJ2-7, with 7 bases fitting TRBD2. From germline, CDR1 is MNHEY and CDR2 SMNVEV (reference sequence). There are 13 residues in the CDR3. V was clipped by 7 bases and J by 7 bases; unmatched bases: 10. The CDR3 is CASKALADREQYF. CDR3 nucleotide sequence: TGTGCCAGCAAAGCGCTAGCGGACCGGGAGCAGTACTTC.

This chain links TRBV11-2 with TRBJ2-3; D is unclear. Looked up from germline, CDR1 is SGHAT and CDR2 is FQNNGV. V lost 1 base and J 1 base, leaving 3 bases between the germline ends. CDR3 length: 13 amino acids. The CDR3 region is CASSLGGTDTQYF. CDR3 sequence (DNA): TGTGCCAGCAGCTTAGGAGGCACAGATACGCAGTATTTT.